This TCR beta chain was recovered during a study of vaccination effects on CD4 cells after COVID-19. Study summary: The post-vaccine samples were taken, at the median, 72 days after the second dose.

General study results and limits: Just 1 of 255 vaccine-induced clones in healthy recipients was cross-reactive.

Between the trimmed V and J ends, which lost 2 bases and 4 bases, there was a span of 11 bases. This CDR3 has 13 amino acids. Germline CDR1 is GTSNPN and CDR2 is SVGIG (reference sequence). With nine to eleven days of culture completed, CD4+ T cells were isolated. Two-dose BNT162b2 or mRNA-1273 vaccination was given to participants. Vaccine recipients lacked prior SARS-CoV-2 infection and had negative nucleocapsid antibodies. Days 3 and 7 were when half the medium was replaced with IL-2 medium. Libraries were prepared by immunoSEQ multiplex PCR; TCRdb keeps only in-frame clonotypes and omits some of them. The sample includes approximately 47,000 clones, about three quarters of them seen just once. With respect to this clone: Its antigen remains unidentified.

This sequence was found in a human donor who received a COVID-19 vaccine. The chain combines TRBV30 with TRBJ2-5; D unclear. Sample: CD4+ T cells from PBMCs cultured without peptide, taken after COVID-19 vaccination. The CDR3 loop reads CAWSITLGETQYF. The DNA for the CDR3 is TGTGCCTGGAGTATCACCCTCGGAGAGACCCAGTACTTC.